The present T cell receptor (beta chain) was sequenced within a study of PD-1 blockade in classical Hodgkin lymphoma. Of note for this clone: This specimen includes other DNA sequences encoding the same CDR3.

Profiling relied on immunoSEQ multiplex PCR, and the TCRdb table lists in-frame clones only, not all of them. Here the sample spans around 14,000 clones, roughly 86% being singletons. Every one of the patients relapsed after autologous stem cell transplantation (brentuximab vedotin exposure was variable). The origin of this receptor is a human donor with classical Hodgkin lymphoma. The input for sequencing was peripheral blood mononuclear cells (PBMCs), taken at baseline.

The CDR3 nucleotides read TGCGCCAGCAGCCCGGACAGGGGTTCACCCCTCCACTTT. Encoded protein: CASSPDRGSPLHF. The chain combines TRBV5-1 with TRBJ1-6; 9 bases are shared with TRBD1. The CDR3 consists of 13 residues. In germline, CDR1 is SGHRS, CDR2 YFSETQ. The J segment lost 9 bases and the V segment lost 4 bases, leaving 2 bases of the junction unmatched.